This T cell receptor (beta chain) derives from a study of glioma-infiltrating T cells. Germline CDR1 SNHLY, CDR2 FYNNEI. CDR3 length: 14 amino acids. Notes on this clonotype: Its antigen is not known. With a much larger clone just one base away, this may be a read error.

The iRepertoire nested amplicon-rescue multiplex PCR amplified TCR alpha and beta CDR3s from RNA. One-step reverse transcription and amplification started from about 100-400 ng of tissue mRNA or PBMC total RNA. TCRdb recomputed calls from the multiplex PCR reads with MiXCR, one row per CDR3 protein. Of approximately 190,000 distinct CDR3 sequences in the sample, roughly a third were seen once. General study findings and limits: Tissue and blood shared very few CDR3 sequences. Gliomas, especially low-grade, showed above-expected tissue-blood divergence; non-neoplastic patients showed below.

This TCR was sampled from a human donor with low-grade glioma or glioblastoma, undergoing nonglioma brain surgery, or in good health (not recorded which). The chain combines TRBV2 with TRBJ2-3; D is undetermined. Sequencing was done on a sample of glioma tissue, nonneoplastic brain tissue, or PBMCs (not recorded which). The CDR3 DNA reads TGTGCCAGCAGTGAGAGTTCCTTCACAGATACGAAGTATTTT. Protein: CASSESSFTDTKYF.